What follows describes a single T cell receptor (beta chain). As yet, its antigen is unknown. With random hexamers, roughly 0.45 to 1 ug RNA was reverse transcribed. With immunoSEQ multiplex PCR, TCR beta CDR3 was amplified across 54 Vbeta and 13 Jbeta. MiXCR, applied by TCRdb to the immunoSEQ multiplex PCR reads, yields one record per CDR3 protein. This sample yields 150,000 to 190,000 distinct CDR3 sequences, of which 95% are seen a single time; about 0.17% belongs to the top ten. Germline CDR1 and CDR2: DFQATT and SNEGSKA (reference sequence). The V gene end was trimmed by 0 bases and the J gene end by 6 bases; junction bases not matched to a gene: 2. This CDR3 region has 13 residues. The record originates from a study of CD8 T cells in Susac syndrome. Study results and limitations: The CD4+ T cell repertoires that were profiled in Susac syndrome showed no clonal expansion.

Sequencing was done on a sample of CD4+ T cells from PBMCs. The chain employs TRBV20-1 and TRBJ1-5; 7 nucleotides align to TRBD1. The TCR comes from a human donor with Susac syndrome. CDR3 bases: TGCAGTGCTAGAGAAACAGGGGCTCAGCCCCAGCATTTT. Translated, it gives CSARETGAQPQHF.